This T cell receptor beta chain derives from a study of beta chain features in type 1 diabetes. On the study more broadly: Sorted cell examination encompassed approximately 110 million cells across all samples. Regarding the study as a whole: There was a moderate but significant shortening of TCRB CDR3s in all four CD4+ subsets of Type 1 diabetes patients.

This clone was counted a few times. Antigen unknown. The sequenced template was cDNA made from the entire isolated RNA. The assay was immunoSEQ multiplex PCR, and TCRdb's table has in-frame clones only and misses some. The data contain nearly 700,000 clones, around 15% of them singletons. Germline V gene data show CDR1 as DFQATT and CDR2 as SNEGSKA (reference sequence). V was clipped by 6 bases and J by 7 bases, with 10 bases between them. CDR3 size: 11 residues. Based on CD45RO/CCR7/CD25/CD127/CD95/CD27, CD4+ regulatory, stem cell-like memory, naive and central memory cells were sorted. This rearrangement joins TRBV20-1 to TRBJ2-1, with a possible D match to TRBD2 (6 bases). The clonotype was recovered from a man between 18 and 29 years old with type 1 diabetes. The sequencing sample was made of naive CD4+ T cells from blood. This CDR3 is CSAGGGNEQFF. CDR3 nucleotides: TGCAGTGCCGGGGGTGGTAATGAGCAGTTCTTC.